This T cell receptor (beta chain) stems from a study of CD8 T cells in ankylosing spondylitis. General study points: Among TCR beta sequences, a motif of under ten highly homologous variants appeared characteristic of ankylosing spondylitis blood.

Ten or more counts support this clonotype. Its antigen is still unknown. CDR3 size: 12 residues. Deletions cut 7 bases from V and 10 bases from J, with 18 bases between. The V gene's germline CDR1 is DFQATT and CDR2 SNEGSKA (reference sequence). MiXCR was run by TCRdb on the 5' RACE reads, yielding one entry per CDR3 protein. The sample has about 140,000 distinct CDR3 sequences, 5.5% to 7.5% seen once. This receptor was taken from a female donor with ankylosing spondylitis or in good health (not recorded which). The rearrangement uses TRBV20-1 and TRBJ2-3; unclear D gene. The sample comprised blood, either unsorted or a sorted T cell fraction (not recorded which). CDR3 in amino acids: CSVFRSWLAQYF. CDR3 nucleotide sequence: TGCAGTGTTTTCCGATCCTGGTTGGCGCAGTATTTT.